The present entry profiles one T cell receptor (beta chain) with its context. Its antigen is still unknown. The sample is drawn from a study of cytomegalovirus exposure and HLA in healthy donors. Study at large: In an early release, HLA-typed donors contributed some 80 million unique TCR sequences. Findings and limits, study-wide: The authors confirmed in vitro that three CMV-associated chains were specific for CMV antigens.

The PCR was carried out with 60 Vbeta primers and 13 Jbeta primers. Clones were sequenced by immunoSEQ multiplex PCR, and TCRdb holds only the in-frame ones, with some missing. The table lists around 140,000 clones, approximately 80% of them singletons. V gave up 3 bases and J gave up 5 bases; unmatched junction bases: 5. The CDR3 totals 14 residues. CDR1 and CDR2 (germline): SGHVS, FNYEAQ. The sequencing input was PBMCs. The genes are TRBV7-6 and TRBJ2-7; 9 bases fit TRBD2. The receptor's source is a man between 35 and 55 years old in good health and CMV-seronegative. The CDR3 loop reads CASSFSGSIDEQYF. CDR3 in DNA: TGTGCCAGCAGCTTTAGCGGGAGTATCGACGAGCAGTACTTC.